This T cell receptor beta chain emerged from a study of monozygotic twins with inflammatory bowel disease. Overall study results and limits: The study supported no single strong signal or clonotype linked to IBD. Varying immunosuppressive regimens may have increased patient repertoire variability.

The CDR3 length is 16 residues. CDR1 SQVTM and CDR2 ANQGSEA come from the germline V gene. As for this clonotype: Its matching antigen is unknown.

TCRdb re-called the 5' RACE reads and catalogs CDR3 proteins one per entry, DNA excluded. The table counts 400,000 to 500,000 distinct CDR3 sequences; roughly 2.5% lies in the top ten. This chain uses TRBV29-1 with TRBJ2-1; TCRdb selects TRBD2, and the lack of DNA leaves this call unchecked. Sequencing input: blood. The receptor comes from a human donor with ulcerative colitis or Crohn's disease, or a healthy co-twin of an affected twin (not recorded which). CDR3: CSVDSSLAASYNEQFF.